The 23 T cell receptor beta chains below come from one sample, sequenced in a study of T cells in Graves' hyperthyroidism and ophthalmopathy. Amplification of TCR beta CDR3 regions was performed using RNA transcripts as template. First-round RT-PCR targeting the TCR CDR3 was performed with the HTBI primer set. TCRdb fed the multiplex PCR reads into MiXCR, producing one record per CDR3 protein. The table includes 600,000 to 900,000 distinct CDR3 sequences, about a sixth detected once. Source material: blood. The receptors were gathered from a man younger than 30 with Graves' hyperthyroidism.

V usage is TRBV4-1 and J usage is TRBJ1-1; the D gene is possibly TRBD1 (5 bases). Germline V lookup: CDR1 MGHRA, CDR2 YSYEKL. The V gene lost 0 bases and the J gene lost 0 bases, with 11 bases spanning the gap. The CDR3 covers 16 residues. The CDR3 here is CASSQDKGTLNTEAFF. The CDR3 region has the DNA TGCGCCAGCAGCCAAGATAAGGGGACTTTGAACACTGAAGCTTTCTTT.

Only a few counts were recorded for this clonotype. CDR3 bases: TGCGCCAGCAAGAGGACGGAAGGATACGAGCAGTACTTC. This gives the protein CASKRTEGYEQYF. The chain combines TRBV10-2 with TRBJ2-7; unclear D gene. Trimming removed 7 bases at V and 4 bases at J, with 14 bases between. CDR3 length equals 13 residues. Germline values: CDR1 WSHSY, CDR2 SAAADI.

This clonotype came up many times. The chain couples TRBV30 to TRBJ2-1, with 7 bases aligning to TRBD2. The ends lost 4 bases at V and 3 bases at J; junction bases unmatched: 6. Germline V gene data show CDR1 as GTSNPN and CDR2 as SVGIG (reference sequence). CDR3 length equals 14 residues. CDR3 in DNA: TGTGCCTGGAAGTGGGGGACTAACTACAATGAGCAGTTCTTC. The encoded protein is CAWKWGTNYNEQFF.

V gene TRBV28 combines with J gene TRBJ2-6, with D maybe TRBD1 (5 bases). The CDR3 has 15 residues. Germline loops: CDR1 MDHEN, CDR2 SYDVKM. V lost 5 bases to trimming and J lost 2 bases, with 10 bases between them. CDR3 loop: CASSTGQAGANVLTF. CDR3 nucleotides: TGTGCCAGCAGTACCGGACAAGCTGGGGCCAACGTCCTGACTTTC.

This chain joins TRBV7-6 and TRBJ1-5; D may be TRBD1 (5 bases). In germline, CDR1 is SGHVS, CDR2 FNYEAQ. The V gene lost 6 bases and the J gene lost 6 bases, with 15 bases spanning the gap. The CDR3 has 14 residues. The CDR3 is CASSLGGILQPQHF. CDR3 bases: TGTGCCAGCAGTCTCGGGGGTATACTTCAGCCCCAGCATTTT. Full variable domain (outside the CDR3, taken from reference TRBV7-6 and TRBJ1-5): GAGVSQSPRYKVTKRGQDVALRCDPISGHVSLYWYRQALGQGPEFLTYFNYEAQQDKSGLPNDRFSAERPEGSISTLTIQRTEQRDSAMYRCASSLGGILQPQHFGDGTRLSIL.

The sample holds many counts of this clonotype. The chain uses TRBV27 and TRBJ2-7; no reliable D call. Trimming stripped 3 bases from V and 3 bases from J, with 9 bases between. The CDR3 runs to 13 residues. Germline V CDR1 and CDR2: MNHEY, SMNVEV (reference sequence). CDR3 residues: CASSFEAHYEQYF. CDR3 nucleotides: TGTGCCAGCAGTTTTGAGGCGCACTACGAGCAGTACTTC.

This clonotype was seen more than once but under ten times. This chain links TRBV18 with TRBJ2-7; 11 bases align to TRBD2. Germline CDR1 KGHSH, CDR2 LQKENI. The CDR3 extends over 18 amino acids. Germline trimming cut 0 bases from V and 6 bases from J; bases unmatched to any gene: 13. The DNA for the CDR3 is TGTGCCAGCTCACCACCAGTGGGAACTAGCGGGAGAGTCAGCGAGCAGTACTTC. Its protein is CASSPPVGTSGRVSEQYF.

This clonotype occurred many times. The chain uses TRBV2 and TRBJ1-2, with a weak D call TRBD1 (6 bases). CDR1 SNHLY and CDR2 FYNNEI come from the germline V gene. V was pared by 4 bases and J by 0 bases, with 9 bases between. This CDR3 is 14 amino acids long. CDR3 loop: CASSGGHSNYGYTF. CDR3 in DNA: TGTGCCAGCAGTGGGGGACATTCTAACTATGGCTACACCTTC.

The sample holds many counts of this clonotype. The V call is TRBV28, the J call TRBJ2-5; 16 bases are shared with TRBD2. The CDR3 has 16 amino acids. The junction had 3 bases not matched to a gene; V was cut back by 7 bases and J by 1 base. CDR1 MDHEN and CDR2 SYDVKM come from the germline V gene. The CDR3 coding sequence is TGTGCCAGCACAGGGACTAGCGGGAGGGCCCAAGAGACCCAGTACTTC. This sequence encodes CASTGTSGRAQETQYF.

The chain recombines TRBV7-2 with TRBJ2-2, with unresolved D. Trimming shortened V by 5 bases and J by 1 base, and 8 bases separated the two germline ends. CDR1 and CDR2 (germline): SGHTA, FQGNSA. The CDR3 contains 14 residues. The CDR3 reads CASSVELNTGELFF. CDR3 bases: TGTGCCAGCAGCGTAGAACTGAACACCGGGGAGCTGTTTTTT.

The DNA for the CDR3 is TGTGCCAGCAGAAAAAACCGGGACACGTCCTATGGCTACACCTTC. Amino acid sequence: CASRKNRDTSYGYTF. V is TRBV28 and J is TRBJ1-2; D perhaps matches TRBD1 (6 bases). Looked up from germline, CDR1 is MDHEN and CDR2 is SYDVKM. V gave up 6 bases and J gave up 4 bases, with 18 bases separating them. The CDR3 spans 15 residues.

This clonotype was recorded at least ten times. The CDR3 loop is CASSQRYRGVFRVQYF. CDR3 coding DNA: TGTGCCAGCAGTCAAAGGTACAGGGGAGTTTTTAGGGTGCAGTACTTC. This chain joins TRBV28 and TRBJ2-7, with TRBD1 identical over 7 bases. With 5 bases clipped from V and 9 bases from J, the junction kept 19 bases outside the gene matches. This CDR3 contains 16 residues. Germline-derived CDR1 and CDR2 are MDHEN and SYDVKM.

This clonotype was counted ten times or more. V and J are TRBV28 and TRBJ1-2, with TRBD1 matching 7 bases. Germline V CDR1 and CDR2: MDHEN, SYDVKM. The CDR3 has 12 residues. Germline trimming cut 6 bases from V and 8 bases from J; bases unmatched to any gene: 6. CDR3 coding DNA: TGTGCCAGCAGCGCAGGGGGGCGCGGCTACACCTTC. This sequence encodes CASSAGGRGYTF.

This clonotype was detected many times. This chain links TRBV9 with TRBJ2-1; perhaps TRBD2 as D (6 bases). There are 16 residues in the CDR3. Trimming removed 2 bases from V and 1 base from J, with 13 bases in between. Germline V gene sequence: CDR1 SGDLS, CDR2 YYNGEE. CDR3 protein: CASSVRTGESYNEQFF. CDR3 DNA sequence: TGTGCCAGCAGCGTTAGGACGGGAGAGTCCTACAATGAGCAGTTCTTC.

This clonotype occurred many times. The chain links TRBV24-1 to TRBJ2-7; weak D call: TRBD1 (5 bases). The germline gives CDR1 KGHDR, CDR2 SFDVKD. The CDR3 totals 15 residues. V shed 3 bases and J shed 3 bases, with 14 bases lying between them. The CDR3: CATSDGTGRHYEQYF. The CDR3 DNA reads TGTGCCACCAGTGATGGTACAGGTCGACACTACGAGCAGTACTTC.

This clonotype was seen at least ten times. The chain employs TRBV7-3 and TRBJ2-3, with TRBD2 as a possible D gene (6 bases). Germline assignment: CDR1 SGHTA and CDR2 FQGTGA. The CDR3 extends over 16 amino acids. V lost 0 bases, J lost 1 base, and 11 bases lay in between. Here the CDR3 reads CASSLTRSSGTDTQYF. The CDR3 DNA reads TGTGCCAGCAGCTTAACTAGGTCTAGCGGCACAGATACGCAGTATTTT.

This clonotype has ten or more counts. The CDR3 reads CASSPSGSTYEQYF. CDR3 bases: TGTGCCAGCTCACCGTCTGGGAGTACCTACGAGCAGTACTTC. The chain couples TRBV18 to TRBJ2-7; possibly TRBD2 for D (5 bases). CDR1 and CDR2 from the germline V gene are KGHSH and LQKENI. V lost 3 bases and J lost 2, with 11 bases in between. This CDR3 has 14 amino acids.

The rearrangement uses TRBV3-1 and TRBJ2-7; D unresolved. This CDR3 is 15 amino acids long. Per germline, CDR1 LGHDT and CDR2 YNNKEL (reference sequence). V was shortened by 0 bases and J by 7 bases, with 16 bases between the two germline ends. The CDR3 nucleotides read TGTGCCAGCAGCCAAGACTGGAACCCCTCCTCTGAGCAGTACTTC. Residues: CASSQDWNPSSEQYF.

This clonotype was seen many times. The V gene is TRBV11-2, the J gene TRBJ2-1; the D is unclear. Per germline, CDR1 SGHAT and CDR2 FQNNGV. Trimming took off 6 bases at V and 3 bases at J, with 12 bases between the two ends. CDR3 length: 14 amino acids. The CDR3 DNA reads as TGTGCCAGCAGTTCCCTACGTTTCTACAATGAGCAGTTCTTC. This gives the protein CASSSLRFYNEQFF.

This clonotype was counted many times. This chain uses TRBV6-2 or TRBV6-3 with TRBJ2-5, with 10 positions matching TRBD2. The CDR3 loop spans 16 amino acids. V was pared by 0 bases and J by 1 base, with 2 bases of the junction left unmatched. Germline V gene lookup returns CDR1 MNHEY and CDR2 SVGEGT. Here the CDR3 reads CASSYSWTSGQETQYF. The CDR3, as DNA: TGTGCCAGCAGTTACTCTTGGACTAGCGGCCAAGAGACCCAGTACTTC.

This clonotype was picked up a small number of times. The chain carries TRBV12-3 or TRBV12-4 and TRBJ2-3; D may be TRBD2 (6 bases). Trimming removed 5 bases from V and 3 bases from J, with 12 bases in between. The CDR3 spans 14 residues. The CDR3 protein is CASSHVAGTDTQYF. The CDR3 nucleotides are TGTGCCAGCAGTCACGTGGCGGGAACAGATACGCAGTATTTT.

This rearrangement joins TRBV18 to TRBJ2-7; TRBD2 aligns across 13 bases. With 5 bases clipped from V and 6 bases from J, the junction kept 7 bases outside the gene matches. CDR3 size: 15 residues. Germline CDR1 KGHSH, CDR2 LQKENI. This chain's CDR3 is CASSEWTSGSSEQYF. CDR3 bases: TGTGCCAGCTCAGAATGGACTAGCGGGAGCTCCGAGCAGTACTTC.

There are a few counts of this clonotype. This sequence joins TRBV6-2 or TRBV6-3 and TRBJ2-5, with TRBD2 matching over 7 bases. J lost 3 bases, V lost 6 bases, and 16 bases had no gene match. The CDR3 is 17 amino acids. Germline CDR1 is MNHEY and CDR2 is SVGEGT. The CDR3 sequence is CASSKGLREWEKETQYF. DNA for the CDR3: TGTGCCAGCAGCAAAGGATTGCGGGAGTGGGAAAAAGAGACCCAGTACTTC.